These T cell receptor beta chains were read from a single sample in a study of T cells in Graves' hyperthyroidism and ophthalmopathy. TCRdb redid the calling of the multiplex PCR reads with MiXCR, one entry per CDR3 protein. The sample includes about 760,000 distinct CDR3 sequences, roughly 32% seen only once; the top ten take around a third. The specimen was blood. These receptors all stem from a woman in her thirties or forties with Graves' hyperthyroidism. Both conserved end residues are part of each CDR3. D genes are given only for firm matches. Some rows mark clone size as missing; the rest say once, few, many or name a class of expanded clone.

TRBJ2-1 | NA | NA | TRBV5-1 | CASSLSRDSRQFF | TGCGCCAGCAGCTTAAGCCGGGACTCAAGGCAGTTCTTC
TRBJ1-3 | NA | many | TRBV19 | CASSIGRRGYTIYF | TGTGCCAGTAGTATAGGACGGCGGGGGTACACCATATATTTT
TRBJ2-2 | NA | once | TRBV28 | CASSLQTAMNTGELFF | TGTGCCAGCAGTTTACAGACAGCCATGAACACCGGGGAGCTGTTTTTT
TRBJ1-2 | NA | NA | TRBV10-2 | CASRARAGGGYGYTF | TGCGCCAGCAGGGCCAGGGCAGGAGGCGGCTATGGCTACACCTTC
TRBJ1-1 | NA | NA | TRBV7-9 | CASSQVRGWSTEAFF | TGTGCCAGCAGCCAAGTTAGGGGCTGGAGCACTGAAGCTTTCTTT
TRBJ1-2 | NA | NA | TRBV7-2 | CASSLAASGSDYTF | TGTGCCAGCAGCTTAGCGGCTAGCGGGTCCGACTACACCTTC
TRBJ1-6 | NA | many | TRBV12-3/TRBV12-4 | CASTLPNNSPLHF | TGTGCCAGCACCCTCCCCAATAATTCACCCCTCCACTTT
TRBJ2-2 | NA | many | TRBV7-2 | CASSRGTSNTGELFF | TGTGCCAGCAGCCGCGGGACTTCGAACACCGGGGAGCTGTTTTTT
TRBJ1-2 | NA | NA | TRBV6-5 | CASSSIVVGRGGHTF | TGTGCCAGCAGTTCGATAGTCGTGGGGAGAGGAGGGCACACCTTC
TRBJ2-7 | NA | many | TRBV7-6 | CASSSRPSYEQYF | TGTGCCAGCAGCTCCAGACCCTCCTACGAGCAGTACTTC
TRBJ1-2 | NA | NA | TRBV15 | CATSGDHMGYGYTF | TGTGCCACCAGCGGAGACCATATGGGGTATGGCTACACCTTC
TRBJ2-7 | NA | many | TRBV7-8 | CASGPVPSYEQYF | TGTGCCAGCGGGCCTGTGCCTTCTTACGAGCAGTACTTC
TRBJ2-6 | NA | NA | TRBV6-5 | CASRGLPSGANVLTF | TGTGCCAGCAGGGGACTCCCCTCTGGGGCCAACGTCCTGACTTTC
TRBJ1-1 | NA | NA | TRBV20-1 | CSAHPTGSNTEAFF | TGCAGTGCCCACCCTACAGGATCGAACACTGAAGCTTTCTTT
TRBJ1-4 | NA | NA | TRBV12-3/TRBV12-4 | CASSQDPRANEKLFF | TGTGCCAGCAGCCAAGATCCCAGGGCTAATGAAAAACTGTTTTTC
TRBJ2-7 | NA | NA | TRBV7-2 | CASSSPGRYEQYF | TGTGCCAGCAGTTCCCCAGGCCGGTACGAGCAGTACTTC